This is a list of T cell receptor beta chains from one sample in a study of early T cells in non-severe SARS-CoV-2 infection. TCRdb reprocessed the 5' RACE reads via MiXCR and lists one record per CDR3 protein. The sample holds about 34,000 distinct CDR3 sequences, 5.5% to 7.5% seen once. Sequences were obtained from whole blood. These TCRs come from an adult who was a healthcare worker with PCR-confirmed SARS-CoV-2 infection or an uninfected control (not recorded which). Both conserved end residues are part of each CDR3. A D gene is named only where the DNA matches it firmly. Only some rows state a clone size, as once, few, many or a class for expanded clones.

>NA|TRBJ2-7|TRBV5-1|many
TGCGCCAGCAGCTTGGAGGGGGGGCCGAACGAGCAGTACTTC
CASSLEGGPNEQYF
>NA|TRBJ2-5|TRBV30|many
TGTGCCTGGAGTGTAGGGACCCAGTACTTC
CAWSVGTQYF
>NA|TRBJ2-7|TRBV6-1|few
TGTGCCAGCAGTGAAGTTGGCAGCTACGAGCAGTACTTC
CASSEVGSYEQYF
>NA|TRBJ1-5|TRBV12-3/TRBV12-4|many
TGTGCCAGCAGTCCCGACAGAGGGACTCAGCCCCAGCATTTT
CASSPDRGTQPQHF
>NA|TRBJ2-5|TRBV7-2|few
TGTGCCAGCAACACTAGAGGCCAAGAGACCCAGTACTTC
CASNTRGQETQYF
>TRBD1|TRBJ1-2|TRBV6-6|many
TGTGCCAGCAACTCACAGGGGAACTATGGCTACACCTTC
CASNSQGNYGYTF
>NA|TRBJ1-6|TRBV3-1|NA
TGTGCCAGCAGCCAACAGCAGGCATATAATTCACCCCTCCACTTT
CASSQQQAYNSPLHF
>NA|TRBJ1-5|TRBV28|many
TGTGCCAGCAGTTTGCGGGGAAAGGGAAATAGCAATCAGCCCCAGCATTTT
CASSLRGKGNSNQPQHF
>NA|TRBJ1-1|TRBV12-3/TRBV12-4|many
TGTGCCAGCAGTTTTAGGTCGCCGACCGAAGAAGCTTTCTTT
CASSFRSPTEEAFF
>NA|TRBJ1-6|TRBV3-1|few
TGTGCCAGCAGCCACGGGGGGATAAAATCACCCCTCCACTTT
CASSHGGIKSPLHF
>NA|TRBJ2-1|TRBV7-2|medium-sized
TGTGCCAGCAGCTTCGCCCTCAGGAATGAGCAGTTCTTC
CASSFALRNEQFF